The entry that follows covers one T cell receptor beta chain sequence. The CDR3 consists of 16 residues. The germline V gene has CDR1 LNHDA and CDR2 SQIVND (reference sequence). With V trimmed by 3 bases and J by 12 bases, 10 bases remained unmatched. Libraries were prepared by immunoSEQ multiplex PCR; TCRdb keeps only in-frame clonotypes and omits some of them. The sample yields approximately 200,000 clones, 86% seen once. The study assigned cohorts using participant-reported clinical history. This record belongs to a study of blood T cell repertoires in COVID-19. The chain has TRBV19 and TRBJ2-1; the match to TRBD2 covers 14 bases. The sample was PBMCs or T cells enriched from blood (not recorded which). The origin of this receptor is a woman aged 25 to 39 who had recovered from COVID-19. CDR3 sequence reads: CASSIPGTSGSLGQFF. CDR3 nucleotide sequence: TGTGCCAGTAGTATCCCCGGGACTAGCGGGAGTCTGGGGCAGTTCTTC.